The 27 T cell receptor beta chains reported below all come from one sample, sequenced in a study of shared clonotypes between healthy human individuals. Profiling relied on immunoSEQ multiplex PCR, and the TCRdb table lists in-frame clones only, not all of them. The data show about 690,000 clones, about nine tenths seen once. Sample: memory CD8+ T cells from PBMCs. Regarding subset: CD45RO+ cells pooled with CCR7-negative TemRA cells. The receptors shown here come from a man younger than 30 in good health. Some clones in this sample may be carry-over from other donors' samples.

The gene calls are TRBV27 and TRBJ2-7; 11 nucleotides line up with TRBD1. From germline, CDR1 is MNHEY and CDR2 SMNVEV (reference sequence). V shed 5 bases, J shed 7 bases, and the junction held 4 bases outside the gene matches. This CDR3 comprises 13 residues. The CDR3 loop is CASSHGTGGEQYF. The CDR3 bases are TGTGCCAGCAGTCACGGGACAGGGGGGGAGCAGTACTTC.

This chain uses TRBV6-5 with TRBJ2-7; TRBD2 is a possible D gene (5 bases). V was pared by 5 bases and J by 3 bases, with 8 bases between. The germline V gene has CDR1 MNHEY and CDR2 SVGAGI. The CDR3 consists of 12 residues. The CDR3, as DNA: TGTGCCAGCAGTGGACTCTTCTACGAGCAGTACTTC. It is translated as CASSGLFYEQYF.

With regard to this clone: Other nucleotide sequences in the sample specify the same CDR3. V usage is TRBV27 and J usage is TRBJ1-5; D is uncertain. Trimming took off 2 bases at V and 3 bases at J, with 5 bases between the two ends. The germline CDR1 and CDR2 sequences are MNHEY and SMNVEV (reference sequence). The CDR3 length is 13 residues. The CDR3 reads CASSLQANQPQHF. CDR3 coding DNA: TGTGCCAGCAGTTTACAGGCCAATCAGCCCCAGCATTTT.

The chain has TRBV15 and TRBJ2-7; no reliable D call. The CDR3 extends over 13 amino acids. Trimming shortened V by 4 bases and J by 0 bases, and 7 bases separated the two germline ends. Germline V gene lookup returns CDR1 LNHNV and CDR2 YYDKDF (reference sequence). CDR3 DNA: TGTGCCACCAGCACAGCTAGCTCCTACGAGCAGTACTTC. Amino acid sequence: CATSTASSYEQYF.

J is TRBJ1-2 and V is TRBV11-2; a weak D match, TRBD1 (5 bases). The CDR3 runs 19 residues. The V gene lost 1 base and the J gene lost 0 bases, with 21 bases spanning the gap. CDR1 is SGHAT and CDR2 is FQNNGV in the germline V gene. CDR3 nucleotides: TGTGCCAGCAGCTTAGCATGGGGGAGTATCGGAAGAGCTAACTATGGCTACACCTTC. It encodes CASSLAWGSIGRANYGYTF.

This chain uses TRBV7-6 with TRBJ1-4; D not certain. The V gene lost 2 bases and the J gene lost 16 bases, with 14 bases spanning the gap. Germline CDR1 SGHVS, CDR2 FNYEAQ. The CDR3 runs to 12 residues. CDR3: CASSLLGGRPFF. The CDR3 DNA is TGTGCCAGCAGCTTATTGGGCGGCCGCCCGTTTTTT.

The chain links TRBV5-1 to TRBJ2-7, with TRBD2 as a possible D gene (6 bases). CDR1 and CDR2 from the germline V gene are SGHRS and YFSETQ. The CDR3 extends over 15 amino acids. Trimming took off 4 bases at V and 4 bases at J, with 18 bases between the two ends. CDR3 residues: CASSPPGLFLYEQYF. For the CDR3, the DNA is TGCGCCAGCAGCCCTCCGGGACTGTTCCTATACGAGCAGTACTTC.

The chain joins TRBV18 to TRBJ2-7, with TRBD2 as a possible D gene (6 bases). The germline gives CDR1 KGHSH, CDR2 LQKENI. V shed 3 bases and J shed 2 bases, with 20 bases lying between them. The CDR3 has 17 residues. CDR3 coding DNA: TGTGCCAGCTCACCTAACTGGGTCGGGGGACCAACCTACGAGCAGTACTTC. This translates into CASSPNWVGGPTYEQYF.

The J gene is TRBJ2-7, the V gene TRBV11-2, with a tentative D call TRBD1 (5 bases). There are 11 residues in the CDR3. Per germline, CDR1 SGHAT and CDR2 FQNNGV. V shed 8 bases and J shed 5 bases, with 10 bases lying between them. The CDR3 spells CASRVTDEQYF. The CDR3 bases are TGTGCCAGCCGAGTGACAGACGAGCAGTACTTC.

This clone was seen a single time. The CDR3 protein is CASSVRDSGANVLTF. CDR3 nucleotide sequence: TGTGCCAGCAGTGTCCGGGACTCTGGGGCCAACGTCCTGACTTTC. V usage is TRBV2 and J usage is TRBJ2-6; TRBD2 is a possible D gene (5 bases). The CDR3 totals 15 residues. Germline CDR1 SNHLY, CDR2 FYNNEI. V gave up 4 bases and J gave up 0 bases, with 7 bases separating them.

The rearrangement links TRBV29-1 to TRBJ2-7; D is undetermined. Germline V CDR1 and CDR2: SQVTM, ANQGSEA. This CDR3 comprises 11 residues. V was pared by 7 bases and J by 3 bases, with 10 bases between. The CDR3 spells CSAATNYEQYF. The CDR3 DNA follows: TGCAGCGCCGCCACTAACTACGAGCAGTACTTC.

The chain couples TRBV19 to TRBJ2-2, with TRBD2 matching 7 bases. V dropped 9 bases and J dropped 7; count of bases not matched to a gene: 11. CDR1 is LNHDA, CDR2 SQIVND, per germline (reference sequence). The CDR3 has 14 amino acids. This chain's CDR3 is CASGNQRDGGELFF. The DNA for the CDR3 is TGTGCCAGCGGTAACCAGCGGGATGGCGGGGAGCTGTTTTTT. The full variable domain, its missing parts supplied by reference TRBV19 and TRBJ2-2, is DGGITQSPKYLFRKEGQNVTLSCEQNLNHDAMYWYRQDPGQGLRLIYYSQIVNDFQKGDIAEGYSVSREKKESFPLTVTSAQKNPTAFYLCASGNQRDGGELFFGEGSRLTVL.

In regard to this clone: A single base separates this from a much larger clone, so it may be a read error. The sample has other DNA sequences that encode this CDR3 too. V is TRBV5-6 and J is TRBJ1-1; tentatively, D is TRBD1 (5 bases). The CDR3 has 12 amino acids. Trimming removed 2 bases from V and 3 bases from J, with 5 bases in between. Germline lookup yields CDR1 SGHDT and CDR2 YYEEEE. CDR3 protein: CASSLGDTEAFF. In DNA form, the CDR3 reads TGTGCCAGCAGCTTAGGGGACACTGAAGCTTTCTTT.

V gene TRBV2 combines with J gene TRBJ1-3, with D unresolved. V dropped 8 bases and J dropped 0 bases, with 8 bases sitting between them. CDR1 is SNHLY, CDR2 FYNNEI, per germline. The CDR3 spans 13 residues. In nucleotides, the CDR3 is TGTGCCAGCTCTTTGGGCTCTGGAAACACCATATATTTT. Translated: CASSLGSGNTIYF.

This chain links TRBV7-9 with TRBJ2-6, with 7 bases that match TRBD1. Germline values: CDR1 SEHNR, CDR2 FQNEAQ (reference sequence). Losses at the gene ends were 4 bases for V and 0 bases for J; bases not matched to a gene: 9. There are 18 residues in the CDR3. In DNA form, the CDR3 reads TGTGCCAGCAGCTCGAGCCGGGACAGTTACTCTGGGGCCAACGTCCTGACTTTC. It yields the protein CASSSSRDSYSGANVLTF.

Details on this clone: Other DNA sequences in this sample translate to the same CDR3. The V gene is TRBV27, the J gene TRBJ2-7; D is undetermined. The CDR3 runs 13 residues. CDR1 is MNHEY and CDR2 is SMNVEV in the germline V gene (reference sequence). Trimming removed 6 bases from V and 2 bases from J, with 11 bases in between. This chain's CDR3 is CASSYGATYEQYF. CDR3 bases: TGTGCCAGCAGCTATGGCGCGACCTACGAGCAGTACTTC.

The chain joins TRBV9 to TRBJ1-6, with D possibly TRBD1 on 5 matching bases. The length of the CDR3 is 13 residues. Germline-derived CDR1 and CDR2 are SGDLS and YYNGEE. Trimming removed 6 bases from V and 5 bases from J, with 9 bases in between. CDR3: CASTATDNSPLHF. CDR3 coding DNA: TGTGCCAGCACCGCGACAGATAATTCACCCCTCCACTTT.

The chain joins TRBV7-9 to TRBJ1-1; 9 positions agree with TRBD1. From germline, CDR1 is SEHNR and CDR2 FQNEAQ (reference sequence). After removal of 8 bases from V and 1 base from J, the junction contained 2 bases not matched to a gene. The CDR3 has 13 residues. This chain's CDR3 is CASQGQGNTEAFF. The CDR3 DNA reads as TGTGCCAGCCAGGGACAGGGGAACACTGAAGCTTTCTTT.

The chain couples TRBV29-1 to TRBJ2-5, with 11 positions matching TRBD1. The V segment lost 6 bases and the J segment 5 bases; nucleotides outside the gene matches: 11. In germline, CDR1 is SQVTM, CDR2 ANQGSEA. This CDR3 comprises 15 residues. CDR3 nucleotide sequence: TGCAGCGTCGGGGGACAGGGGGGGATTGCGGAGACCCAGTACTTC. It translates to CSVGGQGGIAETQYF.

This sequence joins TRBV27 and TRBJ2-4; D perhaps matches TRBD1 (5 bases). The CDR3 covers 15 residues. Germline loops: CDR1 MNHEY, CDR2 SMNVEV (reference sequence). The germline V and J ends were trimmed by 2 bases and 8 bases, with 16 bases remaining between them. The CDR3 reads CASSLKGPGWDIQYF. The CDR3 nucleotides are TGTGCCAGCAGTTTAAAGGGGCCCGGGTGGGACATTCAGTACTTC.

The chain uses TRBV11-2 and TRBJ2-5; 10 nucleotides align to TRBD2. The J segment lost 3 bases and the V segment lost 4 bases, leaving 8 bases of the junction unmatched. This CDR3 region has 16 residues. The germline V gene has CDR1 SGHAT and CDR2 FQNNGV. CDR3 sequence: CASSSRSGRPKETQYF. The CDR3 region has the DNA TGTGCCAGCAGCTCCCGTAGCGGGAGGCCCAAAGAGACCCAGTACTTC.

The chain carries TRBV7-2 and TRBJ2-2; D ambiguous. The CDR3 spans 17 residues. The V end lost 4 bases, the J end lost 6 bases, and 21 bases lay between the germline ends. CDR1 is SGHTA, CDR2 FQGNSA, per germline. CDR3 region: CASSSPRQETGAGELFF. The DNA for the CDR3 is TGTGCCAGCAGCTCCCCCCGGCAAGAGACTGGGGCCGGGGAGCTGTTTTTT.

This clone was recorded only once. This rearrangement joins TRBV5-4 to TRBJ2-1; 10 bases are a match to TRBD2. V shed 0 bases, J shed 7 bases, and the junction held 4 bases outside the gene matches. This CDR3 contains 15 residues. The germline V gene encodes CDR1 SGHNT and CDR2 YYREEE (reference sequence). Written as DNA, the CDR3 is TGTGCCAGCAGCTTGGGCCTAGCGGGAGATAATGAGCAGTTCTTC. This encodes CASSLGLAGDNEQFF.

This chain joins TRBV19 and TRBJ2-7, with D tentatively TRBD2 (7 bases). Germline values: CDR1 LNHDA, CDR2 SQIVND (reference sequence). With 2 bases removed from V and 5 bases from J, the gap between germline ends came to 16 bases. The CDR3 loop spans 15 amino acids. The CDR3 coding sequence is TGTGCCAGTAGTATAATGGGGGGGCCTTTGGACGAGCAGTACTTC. It specifies CASSIMGGPLDEQYF.

This sequence joins TRBV28 and TRBJ2-7; 8 nucleotides agree with TRBD2. The germline V gene encodes CDR1 MDHEN and CDR2 SYDVKM. CDR3 length: 14 residues. V shed 6 bases and J 0 bases; nucleotides not matched to a gene: 4. CDR3 DNA sequence: TGTGCCAGCAGAATAGCGGGAAGCTCCTACGAGCAGTACTTC. It codes for CASRIAGSSYEQYF.

The V call is TRBV9, the J call TRBJ2-2; a weak D match, TRBD1 (6 bases). From germline, CDR1 is SGDLS and CDR2 YYNGEE. The CDR3 runs 13 residues. The V end was cut by 2 bases, the J end by 5 bases, with 7 bases between. CDR3 residues: CASSVRGTGELFF. CDR3 sequence (DNA): TGTGCCAGCAGCGTCAGGGGTACCGGGGAGCTGTTTTTT.

V gene TRBV11-2 combines with J gene TRBJ2-1; D gene unclear. Germline lookup yields CDR1 SGHAT and CDR2 FQNNGV. The length of the CDR3 is 11 residues. Trimming left V 1 base short and J 8 bases short, with 3 bases between. The CDR3 sequence: CASSLGYEQFF. The CDR3 bases are TGTGCCAGCAGCTTAGGATATGAGCAGTTCTTC. The entire variable domain, with the rest obtained from reference TRBV11-2 and TRBJ2-1, is as follows: EAGVAQSPRYKIIEKRQSVAFWCNPISGHATLYWYQQILGQGPKLLIQFQNNGVVDDSQLPKDRFSAERLKGVDSTLKIQPAKLEDSAVYLCASSLGYEQFFGPGTRLTVL.